This entry features one T cell receptor gamma chain sequence. Antigen specificity is unknown. Alphabeta T cells were depleted, then CD3+ Vdelta1+ Vdelta2- thymocytes were FACS-sorted. The template was reverse-transcribed extracted RNA. CDR3 amplicons came from multiplex PCR with pooled V-gene forward and constant-region reverse primers. TCRdb reprocessed the multiplex PCR reads using CATT. Altogether tens of thousands of gamma-chain clones are present, 20% being singletons, with the ten largest covering 1.8%. These data come from a study of Vδ1+ human thymocytes. The study, taken as a whole, reports: Thymic TRG and TRD repertoires appeared highly polyclonal, with Gaussian CDR3 length distributions. Bulk data may be misread because of unexpected Vdelta2 sequences.

Trimming cost V 4 bases and J 4 bases; bases outside gene matches: 6. This CDR3 spans 14 amino acids. Germline CDR1 reads GITISATS; CDR2 reads ISYDGTV (reference sequence). This TCR was sampled from a boy under two years old who had congenital heart surgery. Sample: Vdelta1+ gamma-delta thymocytes from the thymus. Subset reported: FACS-sorted CD3+ TCRalphabeta- TCRVdelta1+ TCRVdelta2- thymocytes. This chain uses TRGV9 with TRGJP1. The CDR3 DNA is TGTGCCTTGTGGGACGGGGTCACTGGTTGGTTCAAGATATTT. This encodes CALWDGVTGWFKIF.